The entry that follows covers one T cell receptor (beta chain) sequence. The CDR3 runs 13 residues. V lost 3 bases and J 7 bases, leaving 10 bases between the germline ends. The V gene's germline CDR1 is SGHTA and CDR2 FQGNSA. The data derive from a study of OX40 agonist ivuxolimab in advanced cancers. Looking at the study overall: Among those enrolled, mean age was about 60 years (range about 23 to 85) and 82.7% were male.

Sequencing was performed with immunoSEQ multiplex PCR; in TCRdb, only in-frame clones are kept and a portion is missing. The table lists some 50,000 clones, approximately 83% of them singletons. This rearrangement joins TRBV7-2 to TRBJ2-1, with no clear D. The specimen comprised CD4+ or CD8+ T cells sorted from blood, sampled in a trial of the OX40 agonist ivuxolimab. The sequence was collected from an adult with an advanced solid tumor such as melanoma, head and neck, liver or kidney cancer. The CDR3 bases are TGTGCCAGCAGCTTCGGGCAACAGAATGAGCAGTTCTTC. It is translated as CASSFGQQNEQFF.